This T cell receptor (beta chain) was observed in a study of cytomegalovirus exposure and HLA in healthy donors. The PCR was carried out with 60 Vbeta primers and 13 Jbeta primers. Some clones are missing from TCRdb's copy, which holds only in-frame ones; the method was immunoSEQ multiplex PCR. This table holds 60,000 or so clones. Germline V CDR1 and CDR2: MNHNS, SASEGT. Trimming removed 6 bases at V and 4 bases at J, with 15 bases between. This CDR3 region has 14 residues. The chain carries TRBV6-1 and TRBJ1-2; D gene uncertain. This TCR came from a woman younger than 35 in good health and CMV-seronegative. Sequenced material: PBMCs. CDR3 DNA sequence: TGTGCCAGCAGGAGGGAAAGGGCCGTCTATGGCTACACCTTC. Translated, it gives CASRRERAVYGYTF.